This T cell receptor beta chain stems from a study of shared clonotypes between healthy human individuals. The CDR3 consists of 14 residues. CDR1 and CDR2 from the germline V gene are MNHEY and SMNVEV (reference sequence). Trimming cost V 5 bases and J 3 bases, with 14 bases left between them. CD45RO-negative CD8 cells positively selected for CCR7 made up the naive population, which excluded terminally differentiated effector memory CD45RA+ cells. Clones were sequenced by immunoSEQ multiplex PCR, and TCRdb holds only the in-frame ones, with some missing. Among around 620,000 clones listed, roughly 95% were seen once.

Material for sequencing was naive CD8+ T cells sorted from blood. The chain recombines TRBV27 with TRBJ2-7; no clear D. This receptor was taken from a woman in her twenties or thirties in good health. The chain's CDR3 is CASSPHPSFYEQYF. For the CDR3, the DNA is TGTGCCAGCAGTCCCCACCCTTCGTTCTACGAGCAGTACTTC.